In its sample, the clone carrying this TCR beta chain was seen many times. Looked up from germline, CDR1 is SNHLY and CDR2 is FYNNEI. The CDR3 is 15 residues long. V lost 6 bases to trimming and J lost 1 base; unmatched junction nucleotides: 7. Time point in this sample: newly diagnosed GD, antithyroid drugs for less than 3 months. Extracted PBMC RNA gave rise to the TCR library. This entry belongs to a study of regulatory T cells in long-lasting Graves disease. Combining iRepertoire HTBI primers with Arm-PCR of CDR3 regions, the authors built TCR beta libraries. TCRdb re-derived calls from the multiplex PCR reads in MiXCR, one entry per CDR3 protein. This sample has fewer than 650,000 distinct CDR3 sequences, with more than 15% found just once. The same specimen was also included in a second study, on T cells in Graves' hyperthyroidism and ophthalmopathy.

The chain couples TRBV2 to TRBJ1-1; 8 bases map to TRBD1. The specimen comprised peripheral blood mononuclear cells (PBMCs), sampled at new diagnosis, from a patient treated with antithyroid drugs. The origin of this receptor is a young man with Graves disease. The CDR3 region has the DNA TGTGCCAGCAGAGAGGAGACAGGGGCGAACACTGAAGCTTTCTTT. It specifies CASREETGANTEAFF.